A single sample gave rise to the 19 T cell receptor beta chains below, sequenced in a study of glioma-infiltrating T cells. Amplification of TCR alpha and beta CDR3 regions from RNA used iRepertoire nested multiplex PCR. TCRdb reprocessed the multiplex PCR reads with MiXCR, giving one entry per CDR3 protein. The profile covers roughly 190,000 distinct CDR3 sequences, with 32% appearing a single time and 20% to 25% taken by the ten largest. The specimen sequenced was glioma tissue, nonneoplastic brain tissue, or PBMCs (not recorded which). These receptors all come from a human donor with low-grade glioma or glioblastoma, undergoing nonglioma brain surgery, or in good health (not recorded which).

The rearrangement joins TRBV7-2 to TRBJ2-3, with 12 bases aligning to TRBD1. This CDR3 spans 20 amino acids. V was clipped by 2 bases and J by 5 bases; unmatched bases: 17. Germline V CDR1 and CDR2: SGHTA, FQGNSA. The CDR3 here is CASSLYPPGQGALAGDTQYF. As DNA, the CDR3 is TGTGCCAGCAGCTTATACCCCCCGGGACAGGGGGCCTTAGCGGGAGATACGCAGTATTTT.

In regard to this clonotype: This may be a read error, as it is one base from a much larger clone. This chain connects TRBV12-3 or TRBV12-4 to TRBJ1-2; D remains ambiguous. The CDR3 spans 15 residues. The V and J ends lost 3 bases and 1 base respectively, with 12 bases between them. CDR3 DNA sequence: TGTGCCAGCAGTTTGGTTTTTGGGAGTAACTATGGCTACACCTTC. It specifies CASSLVFGSNYGYTF.

In its sample, this clonotype was seen many times. The rearrangement links TRBV27 to TRBJ2-7; 9 bases match TRBD1. Losses at the gene ends were 5 bases for V and 6 bases for J; bases not matched to a gene: 8. CDR1 MNHEY and CDR2 SMNVEV come from the germline V gene (reference sequence). This CDR3 spans 14 amino acids. The CDR3 reads CASSPSDRGREQYF. CDR3 in DNA: TGTGCCAGCAGTCCGTCGGACAGGGGACGCGAGCAGTACTTC.

The J gene is TRBJ1-1, the V gene TRBV4-3, with D possibly matching TRBD1 (6 bases). This CDR3 has 13 amino acids. Germline V lookup: CDR1 LGHNA, CDR2 YSLEER. Trimming pared 3 bases from V and 1 base from J, leaving 6 bases between. This CDR3 reads CASSQTGNTEAFF. The CDR3 nucleotides are TGCGCCAGCAGCCAGACAGGGAACACTGAAGCTTTCTTT.

A remark on this clonotype: One end of the junction varies from germline; a read error may be responsible. The chain carries TRBV27 and TRBJ1-1; D is undetermined. From germline, CDR1 is MNHEY and CDR2 SMNVEV (reference sequence). CDR3 length equals 13 residues. As DNA, the CDR3 is TGTGCCGGCATGTCGAACATGAAAACTGAAGCTTTCTTT. Translated: CAGMSNMKTEAFF.

This clonotype was seen many times. The CDR3 sequence is CASSLAGGTDGQFF. The DNA for the CDR3 is TGTGCCAGCAGCTTAGCGGGAGGGACAGACGGGCAGTTCTTC. The chain recombines TRBV7-9 with TRBJ2-1, with D possibly called TRBD1 or TRBD2 (7 bases each). CDR3 size: 14 residues. The germline gives CDR1 SEHNR, CDR2 FQNEAQ (reference sequence). V was shortened by 0 bases and J by 12 bases, with 15 bases between the two germline ends.

This clonotype was seen many times. The V gene is TRBV28, the J gene TRBJ2-3; 10 bases align to TRBD2. After removal of 5 bases from V and 2 bases from J, the junction contained 4 bases not matched to a gene. The CDR3 runs to 15 residues. From germline, CDR1 is MDHEN and CDR2 SYDVKM. CDR3 nucleotide sequence: TGTGCCAGCAGTCGACTAGCGGGTGTCACAGATACGCAGTATTTT. Its protein is CASSRLAGVTDTQYF.

A remark on this clonotype: The CDR3 carries no conserved terminal phenylalanine or tryptophan, so it likely arises from a read error. V gene TRBV3-1 combines with J gene TRBJ2-5; 8 bases agree with TRBD2. With 5 bases clipped from V and 5 bases from J, the junction kept 10 bases outside the gene matches. CDR1 and CDR2 (germline): LGHDT, YNNKEL (reference sequence). This CDR3 has 15 amino acids. The CDR3 loop is CASSVGAGVMETQYL. The CDR3 nucleotides read TGTGCCAGCAGCGTAGGAGCGGGAGTAATGGAGACCCAGTACTTA.

A word on this clonotype: One base away lies a much larger clone, so this may be a sequencing read error. V is TRBV12-3 or TRBV12-4 and J is TRBJ1-2; D may be TRBD1 (6 bases). The CDR3 length is 14 residues. The CDR3 DNA follows: TGTGCCAGCAGTTTCGGGAGACAGGCAGGTGGCGACACCTTC. This codes for CASSFGRQAGGDTF.

This clonotype was recorded many times. The chain carries TRBV7-2 and TRBJ2-1, with D possibly being TRBD2 (5 bases). V lost 5 bases, J lost 0 bases, and 11 bases lay in between. The CDR3 is made up of 15 amino acids. Germline loops: CDR1 SGHTA, CDR2 FQGNSA. CDR3 amino acids: CASSLDWASYNEQFF. The CDR3 region has the DNA TGTGCCAGCAGCCTGGACTGGGCCTCCTACAATGAGCAGTTCTTC.

This rearrangement joins TRBV29-1 to TRBJ1-1; 10 bases are shared with TRBD1. V shed 5 bases, J shed 7 bases, and the junction held 10 bases outside the gene matches. Germline CDR1 SQVTM, CDR2 ANQGSEA. This CDR3 is built from 14 residues. For the CDR3, the DNA is TGCAGCGTTATCCCGGGACAGGGGAACGGTGAAGCTTTCTTT. This sequence encodes CSVIPGQGNGEAFF.

J is TRBJ2-3 and V is TRBV11-2; TRBD2 aligns across 10 bases. Germline assignment: CDR1 SGHAT and CDR2 FQNNGV. The CDR3 is made up of 17 amino acids. After removal of 1 base from V and 3 bases from J, the junction contained 7 bases not matched to a gene. The CDR3 loop is CASSLVFLAGATDTQYF. The DNA for the CDR3 is TGTGCCAGCAGCTTAGTGTTCCTAGCGGGAGCAACAGATACGCAGTATTTT.

The chain links TRBV4-1 to TRBJ2-3; D is uncertain. CDR1 and CDR2 (germline): MGHRA, YSYEKL. The length of the CDR3 is 16 residues. V lost 2 bases to trimming and J lost 1 base, with 13 bases between them. This chain's CDR3 is CASSQYQRLGTDTQYF. CDR3 DNA sequence: TGCGCCAGCAGCCAATATCAGAGGCTAGGCACAGATACGCAGTATTTT.

V and J are TRBV7-9 and TRBJ2-4, with D possibly TRBD2 on 5 matching bases. The CDR3 spans 12 residues. CDR1 and CDR2 (germline): SEHNR, FQNEAQ (reference sequence). Trimming took 5 bases from V and 12 from J, leaving 14 bases between them. DNA for the CDR3: TGTGCCAGCAGCCCCCCGGGAACCGATCAGTACTTC. Amino acids: CASSPPGTDQYF.

This clonotype has only a few counts. The chain has TRBV12-3 or TRBV12-4 and TRBJ1-2; the D is unclear. The CDR3 totals 14 residues. V lost 5 bases and J 5 bases, leaving 15 bases between the germline ends. The CDR3 DNA is TGTGCCAGCAGTCCAGCAGGAGGTGCTTATGGCTACACCTTC. Translation: CASSPAGGAYGYTF.

Worth noting for this clonotype: A much larger clone is a single base away; this may be a read error. This chain links TRBV12-3 or TRBV12-4 with TRBJ1-5; D unresolved. This CDR3 has 17 residues. V was shortened by 7 bases and J by 0 bases, with 19 bases between the two germline ends. CDR3 sequence reads: CASTRIQGPYSNQPQHF. The CDR3 DNA is TGTGCCAGCACCCGAATCCAAGGGCCCTATAGCAATCAGCCCCAGCATTTT.

This clonotype was observed a handful of times. The rearrangement uses TRBV6-1 and TRBJ2-7; possible D gene TRBD2, 5 bases. The ends were cut back, 7 bases at V and 6 bases at J, with 16 bases in the middle. Germline V gives CDR1 MNHNS, CDR2 SASEGT. The CDR3 sequence is 13 residues long. The CDR3 loop is CASNPRGGSEQYF. The CDR3 nucleotides are TGTGCCAGCAATCCCCGTGGTGGGAGCGAGCAGTACTTC.

This clonotype was seen repeatedly, ten times or more. V is TRBV7-2 and J is TRBJ2-7; possible D gene TRBD2, 5 bases. From germline, CDR1 is SGHTA and CDR2 FQGNSA. Trimming shortened V by 5 bases and J by 6 bases, and 14 bases separated the two germline ends. The CDR3 contains 13 residues. The CDR3: CASSIDGLSEQYF. CDR3 DNA: TGTGCCAGCAGCATTGACGGACTCAGCGAGCAGTACTTC.

Note on this clonotype: A much larger clone lies one base from this, so it may be a read error. This rearrangement joins TRBV20-1 to TRBJ2-7, with TRBD2 matching over 8 bases. CDR3 length equals 15 residues. CDR1 and CDR2 from the germline V gene are DFQATT and SNEGSKA (reference sequence). CDR3 sequence: CSDRETSGREYEQYF. The DNA of the CDR3 is TGCAGTGATAGAGAAACGAGCGGGAGAGAGTACGAGCAGTACTTC.